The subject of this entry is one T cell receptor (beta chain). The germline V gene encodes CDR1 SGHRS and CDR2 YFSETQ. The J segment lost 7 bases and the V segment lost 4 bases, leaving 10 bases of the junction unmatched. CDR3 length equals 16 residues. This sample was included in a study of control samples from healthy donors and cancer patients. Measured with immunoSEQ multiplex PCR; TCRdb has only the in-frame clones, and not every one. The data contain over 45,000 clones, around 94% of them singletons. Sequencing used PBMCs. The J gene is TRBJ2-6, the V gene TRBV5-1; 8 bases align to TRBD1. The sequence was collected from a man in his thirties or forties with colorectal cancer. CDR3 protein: CASSGSRTGRANVLTF. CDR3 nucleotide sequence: TGCGCCAGCAGCGGGTCTCGGACAGGGCGTGCCAACGTCCTGACTTTC.